This T cell receptor beta chain was sequenced during a study of T cell responses to AZD1222 COVID-19 vaccine. Study-wide background: Recipients boosted at about 4 weeks or about 12 weeks are pooled.

Concerning this clone: What it binds is not known.

Germline CDR1 and CDR2: LNHNV and YYDKDF (reference sequence). Trimming took 3 bases from V and 7 from J, leaving 15 bases between them. CDR3 length: 15 amino acids. TCRdb's table, derived via immunoSEQ multiplex PCR, lists solely in-frame clones and lacks some. The sample contains 140,000 or so clones, about 86% of which appear only once. Study-wide findings and caveats: Only a handful of AZD1222 recipients, more than five in all, had baseline seropositivity.

This receptor was obtained from an adult in good health. Sample: peripheral blood, taken on day 0 of AZD1222 vaccination. The rearrangement uses TRBV15 and TRBJ2-2, with a tentative D call TRBD2 (6 bases). CDR3 DNA: TGTGCCACCAGCAGTAGCGGTCTTCGCCACGGGGAGCTGTTTTTT. Encoded protein: CATSSSGLRHGELFF.